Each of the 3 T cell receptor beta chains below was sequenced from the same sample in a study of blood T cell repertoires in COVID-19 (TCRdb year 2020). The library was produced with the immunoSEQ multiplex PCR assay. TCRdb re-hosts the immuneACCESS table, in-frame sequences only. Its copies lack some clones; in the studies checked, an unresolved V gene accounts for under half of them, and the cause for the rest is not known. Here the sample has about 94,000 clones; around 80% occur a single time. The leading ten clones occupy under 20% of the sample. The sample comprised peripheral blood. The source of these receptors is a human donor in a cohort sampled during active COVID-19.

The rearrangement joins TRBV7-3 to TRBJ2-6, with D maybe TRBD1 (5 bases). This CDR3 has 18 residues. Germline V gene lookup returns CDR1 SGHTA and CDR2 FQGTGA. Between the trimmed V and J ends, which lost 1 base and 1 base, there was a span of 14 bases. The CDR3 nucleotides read TGTGCCAGCAGCTTAAATGGTCGTCAGGGATCTGGGGCCAACGTCCTGACTTTC. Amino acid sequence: CASSLNGRQGSGANVLTF.

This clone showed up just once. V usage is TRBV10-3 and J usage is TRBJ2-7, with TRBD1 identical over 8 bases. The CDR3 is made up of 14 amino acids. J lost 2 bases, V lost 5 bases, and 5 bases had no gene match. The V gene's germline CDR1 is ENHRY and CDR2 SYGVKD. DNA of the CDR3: TGTGCCATCAGTTGGACAGGGAAGCCCTACGAGCAGTACTTC. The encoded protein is CAISWTGKPYEQYF.

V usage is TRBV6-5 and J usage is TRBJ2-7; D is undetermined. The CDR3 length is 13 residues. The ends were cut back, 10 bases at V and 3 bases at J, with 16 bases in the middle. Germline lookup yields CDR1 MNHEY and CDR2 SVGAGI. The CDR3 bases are TGTGCCACCGCTGCCGGTCCCTTCTACGAGCAGTACTTC. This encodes CATAAGPFYEQYF.